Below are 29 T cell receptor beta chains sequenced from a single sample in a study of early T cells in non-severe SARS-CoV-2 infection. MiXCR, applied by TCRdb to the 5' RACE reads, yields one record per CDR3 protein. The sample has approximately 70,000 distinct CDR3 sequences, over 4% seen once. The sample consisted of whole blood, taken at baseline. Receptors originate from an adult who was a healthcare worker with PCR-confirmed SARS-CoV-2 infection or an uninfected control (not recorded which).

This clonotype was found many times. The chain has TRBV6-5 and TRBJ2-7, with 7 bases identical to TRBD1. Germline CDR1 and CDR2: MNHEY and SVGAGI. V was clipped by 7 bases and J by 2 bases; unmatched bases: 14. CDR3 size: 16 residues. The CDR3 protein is CASKDTGASPTYEQYF. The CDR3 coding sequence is TGTGCCAGCAAAGATACAGGGGCTTCCCCTACCTACGAGCAGTACTTC.

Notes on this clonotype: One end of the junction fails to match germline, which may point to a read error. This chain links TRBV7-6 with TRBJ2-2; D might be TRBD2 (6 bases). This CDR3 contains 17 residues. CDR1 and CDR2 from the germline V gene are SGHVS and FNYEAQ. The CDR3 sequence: CASSPGTSPGPTGELFF. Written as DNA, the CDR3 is TGTGCCAGCAGCCCTGGGACTTCCCCAGGCCCCACCGGGGAACTGTTTTTT.

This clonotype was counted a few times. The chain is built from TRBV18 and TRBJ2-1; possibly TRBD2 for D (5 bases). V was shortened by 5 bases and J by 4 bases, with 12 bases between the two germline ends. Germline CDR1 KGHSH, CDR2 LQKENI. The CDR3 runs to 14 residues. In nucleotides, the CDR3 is TGTGCCAGCTCAGCCCACCCGGGGTACAATGAGCAGTTCTTC. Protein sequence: CASSAHPGYNEQFF.

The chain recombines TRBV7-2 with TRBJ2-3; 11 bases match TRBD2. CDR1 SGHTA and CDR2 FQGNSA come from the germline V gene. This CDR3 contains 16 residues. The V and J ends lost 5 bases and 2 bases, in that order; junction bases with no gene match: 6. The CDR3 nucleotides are TGTGCCAGCAGCCTCCGACTAGCGGGATACACAGATACGCAGTATTTT. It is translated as CASSLRLAGYTDTQYF.

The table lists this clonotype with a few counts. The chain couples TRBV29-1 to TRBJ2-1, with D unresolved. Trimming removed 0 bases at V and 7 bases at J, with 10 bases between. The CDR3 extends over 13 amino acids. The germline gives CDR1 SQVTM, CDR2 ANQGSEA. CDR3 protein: CSVEERAANEQFF. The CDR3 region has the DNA TGCAGCGTTGAAGAACGGGCGGCGAATGAGCAGTTCTTC.

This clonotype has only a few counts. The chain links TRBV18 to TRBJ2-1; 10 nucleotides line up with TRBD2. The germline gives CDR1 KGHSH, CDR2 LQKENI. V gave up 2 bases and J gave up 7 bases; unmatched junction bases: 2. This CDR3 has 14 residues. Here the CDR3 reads CASSPGTSVNEQFF. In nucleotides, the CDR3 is TGTGCCAGCTCACCAGGGACTAGCGTGAATGAGCAGTTCTTC.

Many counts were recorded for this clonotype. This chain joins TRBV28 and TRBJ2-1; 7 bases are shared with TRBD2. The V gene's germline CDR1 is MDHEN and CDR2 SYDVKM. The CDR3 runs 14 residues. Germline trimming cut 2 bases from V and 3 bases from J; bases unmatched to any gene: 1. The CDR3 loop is CASSLREGYNEQFF. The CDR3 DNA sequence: TGTGCCAGCAGTTTAAGGGAGGGCTACAATGAGCAGTTCTTC.

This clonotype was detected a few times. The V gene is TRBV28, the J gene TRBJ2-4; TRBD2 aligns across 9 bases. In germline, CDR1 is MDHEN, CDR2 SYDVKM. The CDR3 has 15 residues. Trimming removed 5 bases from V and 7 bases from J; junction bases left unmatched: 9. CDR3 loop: CASSTAGTSWNIQYF. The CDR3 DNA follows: TGTGCCAGCAGTACCGCCGGGACTAGCTGGAACATTCAGTACTTC. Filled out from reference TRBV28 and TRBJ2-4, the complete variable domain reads DVKVTQSSRYLVKRTGEKVFLECVQDMDHENMFWYRQDPGLGLRLIYFSYDVKMKEKGDIPEGYSVSREKKERFSLILESASTNQTSMYLCASSTAGTSWNIQYFGAGTRLSVL.

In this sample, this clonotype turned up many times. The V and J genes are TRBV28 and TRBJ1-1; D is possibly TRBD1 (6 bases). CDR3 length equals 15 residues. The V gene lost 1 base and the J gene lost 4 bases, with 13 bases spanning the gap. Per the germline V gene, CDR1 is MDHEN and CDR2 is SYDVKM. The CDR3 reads CASSLSSQGLTEAFF. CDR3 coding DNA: TGTGCCAGCAGTTTATCTTCACAGGGACTCACTGAAGCTTTCTTT.

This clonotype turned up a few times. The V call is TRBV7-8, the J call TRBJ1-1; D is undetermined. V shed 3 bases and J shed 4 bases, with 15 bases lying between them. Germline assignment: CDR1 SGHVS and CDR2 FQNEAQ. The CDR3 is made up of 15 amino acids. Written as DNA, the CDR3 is TGTGCCAGCAGCTTCCAGGTGCAAGTTGGCACTGAAGCTTTCTTT. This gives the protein CASSFQVQVGTEAFF.

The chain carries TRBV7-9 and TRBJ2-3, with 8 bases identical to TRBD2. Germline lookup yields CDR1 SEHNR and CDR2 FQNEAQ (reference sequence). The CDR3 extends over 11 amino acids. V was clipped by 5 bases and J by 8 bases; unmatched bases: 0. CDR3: CASSREGTQYF. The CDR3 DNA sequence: TGTGCCAGCAGCCGGGAGGGTACGCAGTATTTT.

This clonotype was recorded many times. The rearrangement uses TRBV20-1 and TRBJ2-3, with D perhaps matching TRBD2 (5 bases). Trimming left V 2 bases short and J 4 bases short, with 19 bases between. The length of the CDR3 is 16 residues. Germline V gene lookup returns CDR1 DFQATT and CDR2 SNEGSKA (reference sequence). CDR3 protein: CSARNPAGGRPDTQYF. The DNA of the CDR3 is TGCAGTGCTAGAAACCCAGCCGGAGGACGGCCAGATACGCAGTATTTT.

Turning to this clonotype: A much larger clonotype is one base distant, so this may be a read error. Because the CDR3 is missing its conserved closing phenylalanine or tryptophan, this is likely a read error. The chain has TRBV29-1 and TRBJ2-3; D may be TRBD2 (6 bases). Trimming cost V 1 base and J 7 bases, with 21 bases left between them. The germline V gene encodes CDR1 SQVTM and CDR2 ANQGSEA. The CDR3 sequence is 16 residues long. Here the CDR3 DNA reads TGCAGCGTTGAAGTGCCCCGTTCCCGGGACTTCTATACGCAGTATTTG. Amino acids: CSVEVPRSRDFYTQYL.

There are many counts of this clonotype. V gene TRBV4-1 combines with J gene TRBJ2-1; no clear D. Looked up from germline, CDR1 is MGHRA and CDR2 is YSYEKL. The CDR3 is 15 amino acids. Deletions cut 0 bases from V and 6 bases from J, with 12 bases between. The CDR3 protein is CASSQDTGSSNEQFF. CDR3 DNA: TGCGCCAGCAGCCAAGATACGGGTTCGTCCAATGAGCAGTTCTTC.

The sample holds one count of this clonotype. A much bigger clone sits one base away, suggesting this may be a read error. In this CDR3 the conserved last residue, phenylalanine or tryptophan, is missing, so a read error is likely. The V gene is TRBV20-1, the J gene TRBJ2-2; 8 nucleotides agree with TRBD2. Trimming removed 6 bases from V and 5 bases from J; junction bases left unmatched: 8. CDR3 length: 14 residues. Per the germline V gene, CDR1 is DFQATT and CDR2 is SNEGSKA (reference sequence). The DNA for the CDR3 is TGCAGTGCCTTAAGCGGGAGCGGGACCGGGGAGCTGTTTTCT. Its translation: CSALSGSGTGELFS.

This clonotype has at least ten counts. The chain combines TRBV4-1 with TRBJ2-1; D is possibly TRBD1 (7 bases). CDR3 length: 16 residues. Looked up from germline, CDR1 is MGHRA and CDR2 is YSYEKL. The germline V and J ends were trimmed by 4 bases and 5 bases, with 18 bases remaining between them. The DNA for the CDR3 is TGCGCCAGCAGCCTGGCAGGGGGACTCTTAAACAATGAGCAGTTCTTC. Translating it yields CASSLAGGLLNNEQFF.

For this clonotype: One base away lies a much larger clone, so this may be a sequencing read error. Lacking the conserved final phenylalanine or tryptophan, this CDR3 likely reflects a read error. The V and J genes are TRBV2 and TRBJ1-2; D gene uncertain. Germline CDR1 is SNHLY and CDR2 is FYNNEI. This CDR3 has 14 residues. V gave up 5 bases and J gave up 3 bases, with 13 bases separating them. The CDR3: CASSMEGLDYGYTI. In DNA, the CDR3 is TGTGCCAGCAGTATGGAAGGACTTGACTATGGCTACACCATC.

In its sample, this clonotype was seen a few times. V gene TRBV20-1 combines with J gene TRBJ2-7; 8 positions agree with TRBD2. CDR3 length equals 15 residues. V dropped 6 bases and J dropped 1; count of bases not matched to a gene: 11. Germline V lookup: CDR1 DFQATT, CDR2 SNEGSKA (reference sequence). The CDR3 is CSADYPSGGSYEQYF. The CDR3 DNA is TGCAGTGCGGACTACCCCAGCGGGGGTTCCTACGAGCAGTACTTC.

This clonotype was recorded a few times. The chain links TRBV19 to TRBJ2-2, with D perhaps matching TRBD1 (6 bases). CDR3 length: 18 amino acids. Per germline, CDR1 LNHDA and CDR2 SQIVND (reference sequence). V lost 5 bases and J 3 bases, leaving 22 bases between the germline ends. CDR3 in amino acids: CASSLAPQQGTDTGELFF. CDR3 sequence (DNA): TGTGCCAGTAGTCTGGCCCCTCAACAGGGAACAGACACCGGGGAGCTGTTTTTT.

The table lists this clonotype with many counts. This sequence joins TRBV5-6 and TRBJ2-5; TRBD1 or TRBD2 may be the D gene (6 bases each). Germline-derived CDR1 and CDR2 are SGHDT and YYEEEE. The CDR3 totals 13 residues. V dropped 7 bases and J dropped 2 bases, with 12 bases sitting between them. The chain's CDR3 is CASRRGKQETQYF. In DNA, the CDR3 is TGTGCCAGCCGGAGGGGGAAGCAAGAGACCCAGTACTTC. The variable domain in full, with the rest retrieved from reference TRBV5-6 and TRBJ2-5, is DAGVTQSPTHLIKTRGQQVTLRCSPKSGHDTVSWYQQALGQGPQFIFQYYEEEERQRGNFPDRFSGHQFPNYSSELNVNALLLGDSALYLCASRRGKQETQYFGPGTRLLVL.

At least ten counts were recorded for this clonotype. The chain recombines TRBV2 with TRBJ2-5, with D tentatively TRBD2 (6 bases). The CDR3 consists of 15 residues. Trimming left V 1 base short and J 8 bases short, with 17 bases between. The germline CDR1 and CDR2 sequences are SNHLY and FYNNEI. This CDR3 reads CASSEVGTHASTQYF. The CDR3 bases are TGTGCCAGCAGTGAAGTTGGGACTCACGCTAGTACCCAGTACTTC.

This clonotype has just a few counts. CDR3 coding DNA: TGCGCCAGCAGCCTACGACAGGGGGGAACGACTAATGAAAAACTGTTTTTT. This sequence encodes CASSLRQGGTTNEKLFF. The chain joins TRBV5-1 to TRBJ1-4; 9 nucleotides match TRBD1. V lost 4 bases and J lost 2; bases outside the gene matches: 9. The CDR3 has 17 amino acids. Germline V gives CDR1 SGHRS, CDR2 YFSETQ.

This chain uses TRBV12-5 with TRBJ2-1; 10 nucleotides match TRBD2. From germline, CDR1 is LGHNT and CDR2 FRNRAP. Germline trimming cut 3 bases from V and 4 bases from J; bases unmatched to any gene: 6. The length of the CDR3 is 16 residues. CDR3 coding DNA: TGTGCTAGTGGTTTCCCGAGGACTAGCGGATACAATGAGCAGTTCTTC. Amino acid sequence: CASGFPRTSGYNEQFF. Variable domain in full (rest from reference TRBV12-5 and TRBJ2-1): DARVTQTPRHKVTEMGQEVTMRCQPILGHNTVFWYRQTMMQGLELLAYFRNRAPLDDSGMPKDRFSAEMPDATLATLKIQPSEPRDSAVYFCASGFPRTSGYNEQFFGPGTRLTVL.

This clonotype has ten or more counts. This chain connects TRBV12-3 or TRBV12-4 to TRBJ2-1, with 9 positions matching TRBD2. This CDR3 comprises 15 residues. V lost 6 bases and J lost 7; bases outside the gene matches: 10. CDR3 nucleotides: TGTGCCAGCAGCCCGGGACTAGCTAATGGGAATGAGCAGTTCTTC. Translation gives CASSPGLANGNEQFF.

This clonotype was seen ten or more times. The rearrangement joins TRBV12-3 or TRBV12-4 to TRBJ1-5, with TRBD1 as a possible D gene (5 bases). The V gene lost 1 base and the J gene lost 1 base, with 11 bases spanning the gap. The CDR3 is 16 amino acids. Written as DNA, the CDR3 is TGTGCCAGCAGTTTAGGGAGGAGGGGAAGCAATCAGCCCCAGCATTTT. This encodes CASSLGRRGSNQPQHF.

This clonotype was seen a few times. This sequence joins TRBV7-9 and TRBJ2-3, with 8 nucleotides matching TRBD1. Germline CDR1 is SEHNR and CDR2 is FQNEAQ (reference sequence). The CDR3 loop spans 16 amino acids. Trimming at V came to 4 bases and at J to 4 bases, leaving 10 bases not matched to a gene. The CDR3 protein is CASSYAVRGRSDTQYF. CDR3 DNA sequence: TGTGCCAGCAGCTACGCGGTCAGGGGGCGTTCAGATACGCAGTATTTT.

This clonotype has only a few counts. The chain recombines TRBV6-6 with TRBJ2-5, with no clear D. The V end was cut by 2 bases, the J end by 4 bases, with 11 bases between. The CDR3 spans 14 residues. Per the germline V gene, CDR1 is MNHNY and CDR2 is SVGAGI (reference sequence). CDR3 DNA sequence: TGTGCCAGCAGTTACGCGAGCTCCCCAGAGACCCAGTACTTC. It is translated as CASSYASSPETQYF.

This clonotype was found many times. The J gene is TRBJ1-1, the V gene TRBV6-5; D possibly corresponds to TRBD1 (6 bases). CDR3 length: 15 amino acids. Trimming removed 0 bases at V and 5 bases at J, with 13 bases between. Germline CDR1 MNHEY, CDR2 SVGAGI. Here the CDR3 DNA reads TGTGCCAGCAGTTACTCGAACAGGGTGGGGACTGAAGCTTTCTTT. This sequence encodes CASSYSNRVGTEAFF.

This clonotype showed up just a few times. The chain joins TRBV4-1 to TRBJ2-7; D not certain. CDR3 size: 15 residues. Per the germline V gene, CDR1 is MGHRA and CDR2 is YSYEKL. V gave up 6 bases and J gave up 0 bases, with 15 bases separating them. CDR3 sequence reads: CASRLTASPSYEQYF. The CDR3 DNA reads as TGCGCCAGCAGACTTACAGCGTCCCCCTCCTACGAGCAGTACTTC.